The 5 T cell receptor beta chains below all came from one sample that was sequenced in a study of blood T cell repertoires in COVID-19. The repertoire was sequenced with immunoSEQ multiplex PCR; TCRdb's copy has only in-frame clones and lacks some. There are about 220,000 clones in the sample; approximately 90% occur only once, and under 4% lies in the top ten. Sequencing was carried out using PBMCs or T cells enriched from blood (not recorded which). Source of these receptors: a woman aged 40 to 49 with acute COVID-19.

The chain carries TRBV9 and TRBJ1-4; TRBD1 agrees at 8 bases. J was trimmed by 2 bases and V by 0 bases; bases with no gene match: 0. This CDR3 is 15 amino acids long. Per germline, CDR1 SGDLS and CDR2 YYNGEE. This chain's CDR3 is CASSVGQGTNEKLFF. CDR3 sequence (DNA): TGTGCCAGCAGCGTAGGACAGGGGACTAATGAAAAACTGTTTTTT. The full variable domain, its missing parts supplied by reference TRBV9 and TRBJ1-4, is DSGVTQTPKHLITATGQRVTLRCSPRSGDLSVYWYQQSLDQGLQFLIQYYNGEERAKGNILERFSAQQFPDLHSELNLSSLELGDSALYFCASSVGQGTNEKLFFGSGTQLSVL.

The genes are TRBV7-9 and TRBJ1-2, with 7 bases matching TRBD1. Germline V gene lookup returns CDR1 SEHNR and CDR2 FQNEAQ (reference sequence). The CDR3 runs 15 residues. With V trimmed by 5 bases and J by 2 bases, 8 bases remained unmatched. The chain's CDR3 is CASSLTTGENYGYTF. As DNA, the CDR3 is TGTGCCAGCAGCCTCACCACAGGGGAAAACTATGGCTACACCTTC.

The CDR3 DNA sequence: TGTGCCATCAGTGGACAGGGGGCTTGGGGCTATGGCTACACCTTC. Its translation: CAISGQGAWGYGYTF. This chain connects TRBV10-3 to TRBJ1-2; 10 positions match TRBD1. Germline loops: CDR1 ENHRY, CDR2 SYGVKD. This CDR3 is built from 15 residues. Trimming removed 4 bases from V and 4 bases from J; junction bases left unmatched: 6.

The J gene is TRBJ1-4, the V gene TRBV10-3, with D hard to call. The CDR3 is made up of 13 amino acids. V was clipped by 6 bases and J by 0 bases, with 5 bases between them. CDR1 and CDR2 (germline): ENHRY, SYGVKD. This CDR3 reads CAISPATNEKLFF. CDR3 nucleotides: TGTGCCATCAGCCCTGCAACTAATGAAAAACTGTTTTTT.

V usage is TRBV4-3 and J usage is TRBJ2-2, with D possibly matching TRBD1 (5 bases). Germline-derived CDR1 and CDR2 are LGHNA and YSLEER. Trimming cost V 3 bases and J 0 bases, with 14 bases left between them. The CDR3 sequence is 17 residues long. As DNA, the CDR3 is TGCGCCAGCAGCCAGGTTCACAGGAACACGAACACCGGGGAGCTGTTTTTT. Protein sequence: CASSQVHRNTNTGELFF.